The rows below give T cell receptor beta chains drawn from one sample of a study of beta chain features in type 1 diabetes. Profiling relied on immunoSEQ multiplex PCR, and the TCRdb table lists in-frame clones only, not all of them. The sample shows about 190,000 clones, 7% to 9% of them seen only once. The sample was central memory CD4+ T cells from blood. The receptors were gathered from a man aged 18-30 years with type 1 diabetes. The CDR3 runs from the conserved cysteine through the conserved F or W. D genes are given only for firm matches. Expanded clones get a size class; other rows say once, few or many, or leave the size out.

d_call,v_call,clone_size,j_call,cdr3_nt,cdr3_aa
TRBD1,TRBV13,few,TRBJ1-1,TGTGCCAGCAGTTTCGGACAGGGGGAAGCTTTCTTT,CASSFGQGEAFF
TRBD1,TRBV4-3,few,TRBJ1-2,TGCGCCAGCAGCCGCCCAGAGGACAGGGACTATGGCTACACCTTC,CASSRPEDRDYGYTF
.,TRBV28,.,TRBJ2-7,TGTGCCAGCACCTCTCCCGGGACTTTAGCCTACGAGCAGTACTTC,CASTSPGTLAYEQYF
.,TRBV6-5,few,TRBJ2-7,TGTGCCAGCAGTTACGGTATGGGTTCAGGGGACGAGCAGTACTTC,CASSYGMGSGDEQYF
TRBD2,TRBV14,.,TRBJ2-1,TGTGCCAGCAGCCCAGGACTAGCGGGAGGGATGGTATACTACAATGAGCAGTTCTTC,CASSPGLAGGMVYYNEQFF
.,TRBV28,many,TRBJ2-7,TGTGCCAGCACCGATCCAGGGGGCGGGAGCTCCTACGAGCAGTACTTC,CASTDPGGGSSYEQYF
TRBD2,TRBV7-2,.,TRBJ2-7,TGTGCCAGCAGCCTGGGACTAGCGGGAATCCCCTACGAGCAGTACTTC,CASSLGLAGIPYEQYF
TRBD1,TRBV14,few,TRBJ2-2,TGTGCCAGCAGACAGGGGATGGCCGGGGAGCTGTTTTTT,CASRQGMAGELFF
.,TRBV30,few,TRBJ1-2,TGTGCCTGGAGTCGGGAGGCTAACTATGGCTACACCTTC,CAWSREANYGYTF
.,TRBV7-9,few,TRBJ2-6,TGTGCCAGCAGCTTCTTCCTCTCTGGGGCCAACGTCCTGACTTTC,CASSFFLSGANVLTF
TRBD1,TRBV30,.,TRBJ1-5,TGTGCCTGGGACTCAGGGGGAGGCCAGCCCCAGCATTTT,CAWDSGGGQPQHF
.,TRBV6-5,few,TRBJ1-2,TGTGCCAGCGGGAGGGGATCGAGCGCCGAATATGGCTACACCTTC,CASGRGSSAEYGYTF
.,TRBV6-6,.,TRBJ2-6,TGTGCCAGCAGTGGAGGGAGGACTGGGGCCAACGTCCTGACTTTC,CASSGGRTGANVLTF
TRBD1,TRBV5-6,few,TRBJ1-4,TGTGCCAGCAGCTTGTCGGGGACAGGGCGGGGAAAACTGTTTTTT,CASSLSGTGRGKLFF
TRBD2,TRBV5-1,.,TRBJ2-3,TGCGCCAGCAGCTCGGGACTAGCGGGGGGGCGTGTAGATACGCAGTATTTT,CASSSGLAGGRVDTQYF
TRBD2,TRBV7-9,.,TRBJ2-3,TGTGCCAGCAGCCAGAAGACTAGCGGTGCCACAGATACGCAGTATTTT,CASSQKTSGATDTQYF
TRBD1,TRBV2,once,TRBJ1-4,TGTGCCAGCAGGTTACGGACAGGCCCTAATGAAAAACTGTTTTTT,CASRLRTGPNEKLFF
.,TRBV15,.,TRBJ1-3,TGTGCCACCAGCAGAGAGGCCAGGGGTAACACCATATATTTT,CATSREARGNTIYF
.,TRBV6-5,.,TRBJ2-7,TGTGCCAGCAGCGAGGCCGGTGGGACATTCTACGAGCAGTACTTC,CASSEAGGTFYEQYF
.,TRBV4-2,.,TRBJ1-4,TGTGCCAGCAGCCAAGAAGAGGGGGAGCATGAAAAACTGTTTTTT,CASSQEEGEHEKLFF
TRBD1,TRBV7-8,.,TRBJ2-1,TGTGCCAGCACCGTGGGGGGACAGGGTAATTTCTTC,CASTVGGQGNFF
.,TRBV7-2,few,TRBJ1-2,TGTGCCAGCAGCAAAACAGGGTACTATGGCTACACCTTC,CASSKTGYYGYTF
.,TRBV11-2,few,TRBJ2-7,TGTGCCAGCAGCTTAGTGCGAGACAGTGGCGAGCAGTACTTC,CASSLVRDSGEQYF
.,TRBV5-1,few,TRBJ1-1,TGCGCCAGCAGCTTGACGGACACTGAAGCTTTCTTT,CASSLTDTEAFF
.,TRBV6-6,.,TRBJ1-2,TGTGCCAGCAGTACACAGCACTTAAACTATGGCTACACCTTC,CASSTQHLNYGYTF
.,TRBV2,few,TRBJ2-5,TGTGCCAGCAGCAACCCCGGACTTATAGAGACCCAGTACTTC,CASSNPGLIETQYF
.,TRBV12-2,.,TRBJ2-5,TGTGCAAGTCGCTTGCCGGGAGTCCAAGAGACCCAGTACTTC,CASRLPGVQETQYF
TRBD2,TRBV28,few,TRBJ2-7,TGTGCCAGCAGTTTAACCGGGACTAGCGGGGTAAATCAGTACTTC,CASSLTGTSGVNQYF
.,TRBV7-2,few,TRBJ2-3,TGTGCCAGCAGTACCCGCGGCGTTTCTAGCACAGATACGCAGTATTTT,CASSTRGVSSTDTQYF
TRBD2,TRBV18,.,TRBJ2-3,TGTGCCAGCTCCCGAACTAGCGGGGGGGCGACAGATACGCAGTATTTT,CASSRTSGGATDTQYF
.,TRBV19,.,TRBJ2-7,TGTGCCAGTAGTATAAGACTGACCTACGAGCAGTACTTC,CASSIRLTYEQYF
TRBD2,TRBV18,.,TRBJ2-1,TGTGTCTCTAGCGGGAGTGAAGATGAGCAGTTCTTC,CVSSGSEDEQFF
TRBD1,TRBV9,.,TRBJ1-4,TGTGCCAGCACCGTAGGGACAGGGAATGAAAAACTGTTTTTT,CASTVGTGNEKLFF
TRBD1,TRBV18,few,TRBJ1-1,TGTGCCAGCTCACTGGCCGAGACAGGGGAAGCTTTCTTT,CASSLAETGEAFF
.,TRBV5-1,.,TRBJ2-5,TGCGCCAGCAGCTTGGGGGTTGGCGAGGCCGAGACCCAGTACTTC,CASSLGVGEAETQYF
TRBD2,TRBV2,many,TRBJ2-1,TGTGCCAGCAGGGCGGGAGTTCTCAATGAGCAGTTCTTC,CASRAGVLNEQFF
.,TRBV9,few,TRBJ2-7,TGTGCCAGCAGGACACATATTTGCTCCTACGAGCAGTACTTC,CASRTHICSYEQYF
TRBD1,TRBV7-8,.,TRBJ1-6,TGTGCCACAGCAACAGGGGGCTCCGTCTATAATTCACCCCTCCACTTT,CATATGGSVYNSPLHF
TRBD1,TRBV30,few,TRBJ2-5,TGTGCCTGGAGGGCGCAGGGGGCTGGAGAGACCCAGTACTTC,CAWRAQGAGETQYF
.,TRBV11-2,.,TRBJ2-1,TGTGCCAGCAGCTCCCCTATTGAGCAGTTCTTC,CASSSPIEQFF